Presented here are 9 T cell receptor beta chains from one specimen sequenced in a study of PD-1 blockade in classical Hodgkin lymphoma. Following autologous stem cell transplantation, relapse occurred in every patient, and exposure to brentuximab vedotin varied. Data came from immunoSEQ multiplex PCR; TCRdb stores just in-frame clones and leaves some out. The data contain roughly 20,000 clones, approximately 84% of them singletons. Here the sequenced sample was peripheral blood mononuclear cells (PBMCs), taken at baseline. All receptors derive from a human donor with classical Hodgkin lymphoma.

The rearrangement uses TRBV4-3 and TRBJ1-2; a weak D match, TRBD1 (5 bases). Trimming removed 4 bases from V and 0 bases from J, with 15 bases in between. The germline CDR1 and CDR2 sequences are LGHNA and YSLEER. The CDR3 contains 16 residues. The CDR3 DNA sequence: TGCGCCAGCAGCCGCGTCCGGACACCGACTAACTATGGCTACACCTTC. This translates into CASSRVRTPTNYGYTF.

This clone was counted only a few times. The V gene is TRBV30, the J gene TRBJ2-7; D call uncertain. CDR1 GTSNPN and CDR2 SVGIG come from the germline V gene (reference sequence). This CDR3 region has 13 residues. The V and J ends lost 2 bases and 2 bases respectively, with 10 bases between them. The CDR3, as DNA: TGTGCCTGGAGTCTAGACCAGACCTACGAGCAGTACTTC. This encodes CAWSLDQTYEQYF.

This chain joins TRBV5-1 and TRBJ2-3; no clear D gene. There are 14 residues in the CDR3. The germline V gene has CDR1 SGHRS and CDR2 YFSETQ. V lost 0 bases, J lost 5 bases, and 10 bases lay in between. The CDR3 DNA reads TGCGCCAGCAGCTTGGGAAGGGTGGAAGATACGCAGTATTTT. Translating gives CASSLGRVEDTQYF.

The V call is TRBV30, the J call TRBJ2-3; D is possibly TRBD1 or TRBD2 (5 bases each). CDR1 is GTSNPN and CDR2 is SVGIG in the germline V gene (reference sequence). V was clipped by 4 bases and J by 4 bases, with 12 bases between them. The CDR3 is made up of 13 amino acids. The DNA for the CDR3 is TGTGCCTGGACCCGGAGAGGGGCAGATACGCAGTATTTT. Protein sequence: CAWTRRGADTQYF.

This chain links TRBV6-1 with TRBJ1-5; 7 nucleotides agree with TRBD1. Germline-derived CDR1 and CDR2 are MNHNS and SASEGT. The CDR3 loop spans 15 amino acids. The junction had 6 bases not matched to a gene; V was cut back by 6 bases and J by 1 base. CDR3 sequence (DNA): TGTGCCAGCAGGGCTATCAGGGGGAGCAATCAGCCCCAGCATTTT. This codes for CASRAIRGSNQPQHF.

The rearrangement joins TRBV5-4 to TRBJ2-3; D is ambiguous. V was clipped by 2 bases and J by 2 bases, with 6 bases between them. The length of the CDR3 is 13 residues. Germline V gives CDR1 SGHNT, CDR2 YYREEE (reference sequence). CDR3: CASSLGHTDTQYF. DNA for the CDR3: TGTGCCAGCAGCTTAGGCCACACAGATACGCAGTATTTT.

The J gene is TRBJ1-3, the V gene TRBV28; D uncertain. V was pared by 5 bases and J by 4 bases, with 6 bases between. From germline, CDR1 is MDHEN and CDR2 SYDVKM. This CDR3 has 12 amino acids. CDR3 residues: CASSQSGNTIYF. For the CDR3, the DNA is TGTGCCAGCAGTCAGTCGGGAAACACCATATATTTT.

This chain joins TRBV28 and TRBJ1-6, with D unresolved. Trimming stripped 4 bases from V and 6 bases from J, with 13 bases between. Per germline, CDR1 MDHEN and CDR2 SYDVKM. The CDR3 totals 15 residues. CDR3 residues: CASSSISRPNSPLHF. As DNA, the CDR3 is TGTGCCAGCAGTTCAATCTCACGCCCTAATTCACCCCTCCACTTT.

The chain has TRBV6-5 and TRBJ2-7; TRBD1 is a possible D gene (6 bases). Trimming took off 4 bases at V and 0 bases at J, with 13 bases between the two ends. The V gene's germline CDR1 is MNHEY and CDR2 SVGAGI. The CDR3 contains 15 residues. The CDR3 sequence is CASSWGHQSSYEQYF. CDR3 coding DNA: TGTGCCAGCAGTTGGGGGCATCAGAGCTCCTACGAGCAGTACTTC.